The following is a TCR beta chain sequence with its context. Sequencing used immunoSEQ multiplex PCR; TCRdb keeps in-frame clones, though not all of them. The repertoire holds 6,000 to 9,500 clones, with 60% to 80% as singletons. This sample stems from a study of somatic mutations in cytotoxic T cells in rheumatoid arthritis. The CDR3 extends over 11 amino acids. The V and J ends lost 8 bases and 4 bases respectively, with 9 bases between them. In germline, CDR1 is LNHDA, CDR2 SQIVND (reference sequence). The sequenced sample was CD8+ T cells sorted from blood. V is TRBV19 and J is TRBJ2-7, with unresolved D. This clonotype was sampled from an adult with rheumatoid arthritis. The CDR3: CASGRPYEQYF. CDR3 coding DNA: TGTGCCAGTGGGCGGCCGTACGAGCAGTACTTC.